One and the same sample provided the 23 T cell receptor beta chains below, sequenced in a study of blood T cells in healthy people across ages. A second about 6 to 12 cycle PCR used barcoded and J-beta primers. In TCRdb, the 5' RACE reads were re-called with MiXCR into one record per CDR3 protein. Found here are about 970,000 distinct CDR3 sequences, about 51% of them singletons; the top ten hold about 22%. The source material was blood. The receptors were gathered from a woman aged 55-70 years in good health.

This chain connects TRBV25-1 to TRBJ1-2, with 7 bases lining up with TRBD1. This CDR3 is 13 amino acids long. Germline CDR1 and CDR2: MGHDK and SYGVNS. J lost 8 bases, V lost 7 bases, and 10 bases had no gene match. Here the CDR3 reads CASTSRGSGGYTF. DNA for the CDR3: TGTGCCAGCACGTCCAGGGGGTCGGGAGGCTACACCTTC.

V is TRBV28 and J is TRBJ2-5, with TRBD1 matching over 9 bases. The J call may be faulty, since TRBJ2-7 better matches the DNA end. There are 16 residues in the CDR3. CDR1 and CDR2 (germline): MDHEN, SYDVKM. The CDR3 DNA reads TGTGCCAGCAGCCCAACCTGGGACAGGGACCCCTACGAGCAGTACTTC. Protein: CASSPTWDRDPYEQYF.

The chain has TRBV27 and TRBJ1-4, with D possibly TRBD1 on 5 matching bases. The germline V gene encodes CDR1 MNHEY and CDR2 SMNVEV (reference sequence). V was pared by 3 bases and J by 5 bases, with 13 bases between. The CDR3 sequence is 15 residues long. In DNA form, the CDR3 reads TGTGCCAGCAGTTTGGGCGGGGGGAACAATGAAAAACTGTTTTTT. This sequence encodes CASSLGGGNNEKLFF.

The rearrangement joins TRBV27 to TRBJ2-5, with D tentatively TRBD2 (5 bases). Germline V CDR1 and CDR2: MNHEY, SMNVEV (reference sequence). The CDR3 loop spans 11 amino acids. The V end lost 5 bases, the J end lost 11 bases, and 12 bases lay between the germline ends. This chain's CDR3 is CASSRGSGQYF. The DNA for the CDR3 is TGTGCCAGCAGTCGTGGTTCGGGGCAGTACTTC.

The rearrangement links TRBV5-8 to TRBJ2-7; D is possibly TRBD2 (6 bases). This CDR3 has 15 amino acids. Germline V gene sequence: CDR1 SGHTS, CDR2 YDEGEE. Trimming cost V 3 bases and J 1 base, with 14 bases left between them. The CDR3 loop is CASSWDGEASYEQYF. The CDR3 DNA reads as TGTGCCAGCAGCTGGGATGGGGAGGCGTCCTACGAGCAGTACTTC.

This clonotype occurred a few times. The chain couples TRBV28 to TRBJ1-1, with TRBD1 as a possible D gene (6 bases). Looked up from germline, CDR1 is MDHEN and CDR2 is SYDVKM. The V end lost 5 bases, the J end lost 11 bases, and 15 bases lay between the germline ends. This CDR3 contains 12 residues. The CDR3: CASSVQGTTAFF. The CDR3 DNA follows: TGTGCCAGCAGTGTACAGGGAACGACGGCTTTCTTT.

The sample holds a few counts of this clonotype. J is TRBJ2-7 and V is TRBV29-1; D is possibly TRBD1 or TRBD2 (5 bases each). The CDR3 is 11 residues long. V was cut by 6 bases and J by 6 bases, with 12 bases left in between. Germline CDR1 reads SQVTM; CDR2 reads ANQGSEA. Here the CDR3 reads CSVGTAAEQYF. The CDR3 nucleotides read TGCAGCGTCGGGACCGCGGCCGAGCAGTACTTC.

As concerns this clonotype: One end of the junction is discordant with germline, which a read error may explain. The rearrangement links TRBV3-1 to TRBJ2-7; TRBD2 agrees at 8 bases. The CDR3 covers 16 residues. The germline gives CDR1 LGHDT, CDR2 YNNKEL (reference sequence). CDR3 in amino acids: CASSQDLVTSEYGQYF. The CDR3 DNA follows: TGTGCCAGCAGCCAAGATCTTGTGACTAGCGAGTACGGGCAGTACTTC.

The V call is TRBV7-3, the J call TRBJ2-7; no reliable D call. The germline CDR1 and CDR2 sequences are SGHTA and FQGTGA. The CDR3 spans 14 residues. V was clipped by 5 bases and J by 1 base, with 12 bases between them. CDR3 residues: CASSPDPDSYEQYF. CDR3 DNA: TGTGCCAGCAGCCCGGACCCTGATTCCTACGAGCAGTACTTC.

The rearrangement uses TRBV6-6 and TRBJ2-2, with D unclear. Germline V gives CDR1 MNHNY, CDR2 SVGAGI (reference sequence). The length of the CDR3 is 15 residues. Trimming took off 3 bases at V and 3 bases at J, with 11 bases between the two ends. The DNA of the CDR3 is TGTGCCAGCAGTTATGTAGGATATGACACCGGGGAGCTGTTTTTT. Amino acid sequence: CASSYVGYDTGELFF.

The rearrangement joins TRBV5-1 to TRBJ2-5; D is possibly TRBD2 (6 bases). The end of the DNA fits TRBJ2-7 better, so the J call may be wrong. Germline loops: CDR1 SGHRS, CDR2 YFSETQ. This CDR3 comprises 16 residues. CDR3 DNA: TGCGCCAGCAGCTTGAGCCGGGACTCCCCATCCGGCGAGCAGTACTTC. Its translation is CASSLSRDSPSGEQYF.

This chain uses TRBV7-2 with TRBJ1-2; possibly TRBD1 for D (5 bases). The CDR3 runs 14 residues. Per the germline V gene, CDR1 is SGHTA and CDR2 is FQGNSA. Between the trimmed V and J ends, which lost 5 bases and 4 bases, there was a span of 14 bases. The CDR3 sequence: CASSLGPEGYGYTF. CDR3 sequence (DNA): TGTGCCAGCAGCCTGGGACCGGAGGGCTATGGCTACACCTTC.

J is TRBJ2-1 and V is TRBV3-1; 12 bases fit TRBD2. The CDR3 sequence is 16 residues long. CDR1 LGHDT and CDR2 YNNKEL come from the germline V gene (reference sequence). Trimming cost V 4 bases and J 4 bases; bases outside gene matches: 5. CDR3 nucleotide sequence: TGTGCCAGCAGCCTCCCGACTAGCGGGAGTTACAATGAGCAGTTCTTC. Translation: CASSLPTSGSYNEQFF.

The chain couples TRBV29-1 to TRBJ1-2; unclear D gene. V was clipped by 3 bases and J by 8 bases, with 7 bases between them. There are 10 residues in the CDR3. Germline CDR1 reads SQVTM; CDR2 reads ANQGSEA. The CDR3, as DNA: TGCAGCGTTGATCTGCGCGGCTACACCTTC. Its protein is CSVDLRGYTF. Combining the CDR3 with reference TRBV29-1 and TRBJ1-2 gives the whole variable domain SAVISQKPSRDICQRGTSLTIQCQVDSQVTMMFWYRQQPGQSLTLIATANQGSEATYESGFVIDKFPISRPNLTFSTLTVSNMSPEDSSIYLCSVDLRGYTFGSGTRLTVV.

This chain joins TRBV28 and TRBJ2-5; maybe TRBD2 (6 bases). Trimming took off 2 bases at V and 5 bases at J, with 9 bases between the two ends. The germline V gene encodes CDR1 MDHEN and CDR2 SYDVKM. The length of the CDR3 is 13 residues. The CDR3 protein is CASSLRLAETQYF. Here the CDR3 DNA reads TGTGCCAGCAGTTTAAGGCTAGCGGAGACCCAGTACTTC.

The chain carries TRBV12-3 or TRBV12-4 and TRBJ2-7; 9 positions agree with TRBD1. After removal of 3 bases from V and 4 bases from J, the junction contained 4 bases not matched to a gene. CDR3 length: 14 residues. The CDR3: CASSFGTGLYEQYF. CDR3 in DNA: TGTGCCAGCAGTTTTGGGACAGGGCTGTACGAGCAGTACTTC.

The CDR3: CASSADRAQIYEQYF. The DNA of the CDR3 is TGTGCCAGCAGCGCCGACAGGGCTCAGATCTACGAGCAGTACTTC. The chain employs TRBV9 and TRBJ2-4; 7 positions match TRBD1. With the DNA end fitting TRBJ2-7 better, the J assignment may be wrong. CDR3 length: 15 residues. Germline loops: CDR1 SGDLS, CDR2 YYNGEE.

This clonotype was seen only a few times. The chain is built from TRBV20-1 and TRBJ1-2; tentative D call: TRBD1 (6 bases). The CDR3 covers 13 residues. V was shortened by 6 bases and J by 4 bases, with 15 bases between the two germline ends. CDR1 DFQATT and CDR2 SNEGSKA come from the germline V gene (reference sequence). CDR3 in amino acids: CSAAGQWGYGYTF. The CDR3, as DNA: TGCAGTGCCGCAGGACAGTGGGGCTATGGCTACACCTTC.

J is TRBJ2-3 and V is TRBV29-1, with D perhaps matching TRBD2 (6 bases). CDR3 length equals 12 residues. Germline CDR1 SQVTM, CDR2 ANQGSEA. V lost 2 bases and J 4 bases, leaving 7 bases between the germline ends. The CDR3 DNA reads TGCAGCGTTGAACCGGGGGCAGATACGCAGTATTTT. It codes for CSVEPGADTQYF.

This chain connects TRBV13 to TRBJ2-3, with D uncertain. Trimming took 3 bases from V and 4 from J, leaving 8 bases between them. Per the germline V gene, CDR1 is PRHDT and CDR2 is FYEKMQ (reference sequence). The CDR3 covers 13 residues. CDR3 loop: CASSFESADTQYF. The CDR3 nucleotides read TGTGCCAGCAGCTTCGAGTCGGCAGATACGCAGTATTTT.

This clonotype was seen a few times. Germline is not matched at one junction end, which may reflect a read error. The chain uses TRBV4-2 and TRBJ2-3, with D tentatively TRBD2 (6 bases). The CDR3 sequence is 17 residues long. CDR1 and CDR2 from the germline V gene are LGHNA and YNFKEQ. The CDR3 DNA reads TGCGCCAGCAGCCAAGATCTGGTAGCGGCTAGCACAGATACGCAGTATTTT. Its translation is CASSQDLVAASTDTQYF.

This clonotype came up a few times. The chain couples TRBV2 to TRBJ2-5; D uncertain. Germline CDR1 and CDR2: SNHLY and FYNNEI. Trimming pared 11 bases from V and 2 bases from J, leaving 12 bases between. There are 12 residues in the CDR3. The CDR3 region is CAGRGIQETQYF. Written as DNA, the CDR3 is TGTGCCGGACGCGGAATTCAAGAGACCCAGTACTTC. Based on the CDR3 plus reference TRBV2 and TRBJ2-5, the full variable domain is EPEVTQTPSHQVTQMGQEVILRCVPISNHLYFYWYRQILGQKVEFLVSFYNNEISEKSEIFDDQFSVERPDGSNFTLKIRSTKLEDSAMYFCAGRGIQETQYFGPGTRLLVL.

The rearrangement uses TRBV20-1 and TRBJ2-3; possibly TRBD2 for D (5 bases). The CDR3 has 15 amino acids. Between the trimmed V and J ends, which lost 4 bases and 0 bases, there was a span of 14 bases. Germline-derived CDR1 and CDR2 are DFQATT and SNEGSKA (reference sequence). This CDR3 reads CSATLDSPSTDTQYF. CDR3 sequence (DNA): TGCAGTGCTACCCTGGACTCACCGAGCACAGATACGCAGTATTTT.